The rows below give T cell receptor beta chains drawn from one sample of a study of beta chain features in type 1 diabetes. TCRdb's copy holds only in-frame clones and misses some; the assay was immunoSEQ multiplex PCR. The sample lists about 150,000 clones, 40% to 55% seen once, with 0.42% in the top ten. Material: Tregs from blood. The receptors were sampled from a man younger than 35 in good health. Each CDR3 is given with its conserved first and last residue. Each record gives: V gene, J gene, D gene, clone size, CDR3 protein, CDR3 DNA. The D gene is left open where the match is weak. Only part of the rows carry a size: once, few, many, or a class if the clone is expanded.

v_call: TRBV2
j_call: TRBJ2-3
d_call: -
clone_size: few
cdr3_aa: CASSISGNTDTQYF
cdr3_nt: TGTGCCAGCAGCATATCAGGGAACACAGATACGCAGTATTTT

v_call: TRBV9
j_call: TRBJ2-3
d_call: TRBD2
clone_size: -
cdr3_aa: CASSVVAGQNGDTQYF
cdr3_nt: TGTGCCAGCAGCGTAGTAGCGGGACAAAACGGAGATACGCAGTATTTT

v_call: TRBV7-2
j_call: TRBJ2-7
d_call: -
clone_size: -
cdr3_aa: CASSLTYEQYF
cdr3_nt: TGTGCCAGCAGCCTAACCTACGAGCAGTACTTC

v_call: TRBV28
j_call: TRBJ2-7
d_call: -
clone_size: -
cdr3_aa: CASSLFRYEQYF
cdr3_nt: TGTGCCAGCAGTTTATTCCGCTACGAGCAGTACTTC

v_call: TRBV25-1
j_call: TRBJ2-5
d_call: -
clone_size: few
cdr3_aa: CARPWLDETQYF
cdr3_nt: TGTGCCAGGCCTTGGCTAGACGAGACCCAGTACTTC

v_call: TRBV27
j_call: TRBJ2-3
d_call: -
clone_size: -
cdr3_aa: CASSLRGRGTDTQYF
cdr3_nt: TGTGCCAGCAGTTTACGAGGGAGAGGCACAGATACGCAGTATTTT

v_call: TRBV5-1
j_call: TRBJ2-2
d_call: TRBD1
clone_size: -
cdr3_aa: CASSLARGRENTGELFF
cdr3_nt: TGCGCCAGCAGCTTGGCCAGGGGGCGCGAGAACACCGGGGAGCTGTTTTTT

v_call: TRBV21-1
j_call: TRBJ2-2
d_call: -
clone_size: -
cdr3_aa: CASSTDRGRDTGELFF
cdr3_nt: TGTGCCAGCAGCACGGACAGGGGGCGCGACACCGGGGAGCTGTTTTTT

v_call: TRBV11-1
j_call: TRBJ2-6
d_call: -
clone_size: -
cdr3_aa: CASKKGPGANVLTF
cdr3_nt: TGTGCCAGCAAAAAGGGGCCTGGGGCCAACGTCCTGACTTTC

v_call: TRBV10-3
j_call: TRBJ1-2
d_call: TRBD1
clone_size: -
cdr3_aa: CAISEGRQGEVGYTF
cdr3_nt: TGTGCCATCAGTGAGGGAAGACAGGGGGAAGTCGGCTACACCTTC

v_call: TRBV7-3
j_call: TRBJ2-1
d_call: TRBD1
clone_size: -
cdr3_aa: CASSGTGILFF
cdr3_nt: TGTGCCAGCAGCGGGACAGGGATTCTGTTCTTC

v_call: TRBV28
j_call: TRBJ2-3
d_call: -
clone_size: -
cdr3_aa: CASSDATGLHTDTQYF
cdr3_nt: TGTGCCAGCAGCGACGCCACGGGACTGCACACAGATACGCAGTATTTT

v_call: TRBV7-7
j_call: TRBJ2-2
d_call: -
clone_size: -
cdr3_aa: CASSLSGGAVTGELFF
cdr3_nt: TGTGCCAGCAGTCTGTCGGGGGGCGCGGTCACCGGGGAGCTGTTTTTT

v_call: TRBV5-1
j_call: TRBJ2-5
d_call: TRBD2
clone_size: few
cdr3_aa: CASRLGLAGETQYF
cdr3_nt: TGCGCCAGCCGCTTAGGTCTAGCGGGGGAGACCCAGTACTTC

v_call: TRBV9
j_call: TRBJ2-1
d_call: TRBD1
clone_size: few
cdr3_aa: CASSVGQGNEQFF
cdr3_nt: TGTGCCAGCAGCGTTGGACAGGGCAATGAGCAGTTCTTC

v_call: TRBV7-9
j_call: TRBJ2-2
d_call: TRBD2
clone_size: -
cdr3_aa: CAIGTRNTGELFF
cdr3_nt: TGTGCCATCGGGACTAGGAACACCGGGGAGCTGTTTTTT

v_call: TRBV21-1
j_call: TRBJ1-5
d_call: -
clone_size: -
cdr3_aa: CASSKDTPDSNQPQHF
cdr3_nt: TGTGCCAGCAGCAAAGACACCCCCGATAGCAATCAGCCCCAGCATTTT

v_call: TRBV7-2
j_call: TRBJ2-5
d_call: -
clone_size: once
cdr3_aa: CASSLERETQYF
cdr3_nt: TGTGCCAGCAGCTTAGAGCGGGAGACCCAGTACTTC

v_call: TRBV7-2
j_call: TRBJ2-3
d_call: TRBD1
clone_size: -
cdr3_aa: CASSLYTTGGASDTQYF
cdr3_nt: TGTGCCAGCAGCTTATACACCACAGGGGGAGCATCAGATACGCAGTATTTT

v_call: TRBV7-3
j_call: TRBJ1-1
d_call: TRBD1
clone_size: -
cdr3_aa: CASSRQGSSTEAFF
cdr3_nt: TGTGCCAGCAGCCGACAGGGGTCGAGCACTGAAGCTTTCTTT

v_call: TRBV6-6
j_call: TRBJ1-5
d_call: -
clone_size: -
cdr3_aa: CASSYRSSNQPQHF
cdr3_nt: TGTGCCAGCAGTTACAGGAGTAGCAATCAGCCCCAGCATTTT

v_call: TRBV7-3
j_call: TRBJ2-1
d_call: -
clone_size: -
cdr3_aa: CASGSSGNEQFF
cdr3_nt: TGTGCCAGCGGGAGTTCTGGGAATGAGCAGTTCTTC

v_call: TRBV10-3
j_call: TRBJ1-1
d_call: -
clone_size: -
cdr3_aa: CAIRFGTQNTEAFF
cdr3_nt: TGTGCCATCAGATTTGGGACACAGAACACTGAAGCTTTCTTT

v_call: TRBV7-3
j_call: TRBJ2-1
d_call: -
clone_size: few
cdr3_aa: CASSVKRTAYNEQFF
cdr3_nt: TGTGCCAGCAGCGTGAAGCGGACGGCCTACAATGAGCAGTTCTTC

v_call: TRBV7-9
j_call: TRBJ1-3
d_call: -
clone_size: -
cdr3_aa: CASRPQPISSGNTIYF
cdr3_nt: TGTGCCAGCAGACCCCAACCGATCAGCTCTGGAAACACCATATATTTT

v_call: TRBV7-9
j_call: TRBJ2-5
d_call: -
clone_size: few
cdr3_aa: CASKLRQKETQYF
cdr3_nt: TGTGCCAGCAAGCTCCGACAGAAAGAGACCCAGTACTTC

v_call: TRBV28
j_call: TRBJ1-2
d_call: -
clone_size: -
cdr3_aa: CASRRGRDYGYTF
cdr3_nt: TGTGCCAGCAGAAGGGGGAGGGACTATGGCTACACCTTC

v_call: TRBV28
j_call: TRBJ1-5
d_call: TRBD1
clone_size: -
cdr3_aa: CASSSGGQGQPQHF
cdr3_nt: TGTGCCAGCAGTTCCGGCGGACAGGGACAGCCCCAGCATTTT

v_call: TRBV19
j_call: TRBJ2-7
d_call: TRBD2
clone_size: -
cdr3_aa: CATQTSGRPFEQYF
cdr3_nt: TGTGCCACCCAGACTAGCGGGAGACCCTTCGAGCAGTACTTC

v_call: TRBV6-5
j_call: TRBJ1-2
d_call: -
clone_size: -
cdr3_aa: CASSYPGYGYTF
cdr3_nt: TGTGCCAGCAGTTACCCAGGGTATGGCTACACCTTC

v_call: TRBV7-9
j_call: TRBJ2-7
d_call: -
clone_size: -
cdr3_aa: CASSPPGAYEQYF
cdr3_nt: TGTGCCAGCAGCCCTCCAGGGGCCTACGAGCAGTACTTC

v_call: TRBV9
j_call: TRBJ2-7
d_call: TRBD2
clone_size: -
cdr3_aa: CASSRLAGAYEQYF
cdr3_nt: TGTGCCAGCAGCAGACTAGCGGGAGCCTACGAGCAGTACTTC

v_call: TRBV7-3
j_call: TRBJ2-2
d_call: -
clone_size: once
cdr3_aa: CASSLGQGFGGELFF
cdr3_nt: TGTGCCAGCAGCTTAGGGCAGGGTTTTGGCGGGGAGCTGTTTTTT

v_call: TRBV2
j_call: TRBJ2-2
d_call: -
clone_size: -
cdr3_aa: CASSGQVVNTGELFF
cdr3_nt: TGTGCCAGCAGTGGACAGGTCGTCAACACCGGGGAGCTGTTTTTT

v_call: TRBV2
j_call: TRBJ2-5
d_call: TRBD2
clone_size: -
cdr3_aa: CASTHRRAGGGETQYF
cdr3_nt: TGTGCCAGCACCCATCGCCGAGCGGGAGGCGGTGAGACCCAGTACTTC

v_call: TRBV7-2
j_call: TRBJ1-6
d_call: -
clone_size: -
cdr3_aa: CASSQGGGSPLHF
cdr3_nt: TGTGCCAGCAGCCAAGGGGGGGGTTCACCCCTCCACTTT

v_call: TRBV15
j_call: TRBJ2-1
d_call: TRBD2
clone_size: -
cdr3_aa: CATSRALAGGREQFF
cdr3_nt: TGTGCCACCAGCAGAGCACTAGCGGGGGGGCGCGAGCAGTTCTTC

v_call: TRBV5-1
j_call: TRBJ2-3
d_call: -
clone_size: few
cdr3_aa: CASSLALGADTQYF
cdr3_nt: TGCGCCAGCAGCTTGGCCCTCGGGGCAGATACGCAGTATTTT

v_call: TRBV6-1
j_call: TRBJ1-5
d_call: -
clone_size: few
cdr3_aa: CASKEGNQPQHF
cdr3_nt: TGTGCCAGCAAGGAGGGCAATCAGCCCCAGCATTTT

v_call: TRBV7-7
j_call: TRBJ2-7
d_call: -
clone_size: few
cdr3_aa: CASSLGEDHEQYF
cdr3_nt: TGTGCCAGCAGCTTAGGGGAGGACCACGAGCAGTACTTC

v_call: TRBV10-3
j_call: TRBJ2-3
d_call: TRBD2
clone_size: few
cdr3_aa: CAISVVAGRGTDTQYF
cdr3_nt: TGTGCCATCAGTGTCGTAGCGGGGAGGGGTACAGATACGCAGTATTTT

v_call: TRBV25-1
j_call: TRBJ2-5
d_call: TRBD2
clone_size: -
cdr3_aa: CASSPVAGGGSETQYF
cdr3_nt: TGTGCCAGCAGCCCAGTAGCGGGAGGGGGTAGCGAGACCCAGTACTTC

v_call: TRBV2
j_call: TRBJ1-5
d_call: -
clone_size: few
cdr3_aa: CASSEVGLYNQPQHF
cdr3_nt: TGTGCCAGCAGTGAAGTGGGCCTGTACAATCAGCCCCAGCATTTT

v_call: TRBV18
j_call: TRBJ1-6
d_call: -
clone_size: -
cdr3_aa: CASSPGLGIYNSPLHF
cdr3_nt: TGTGCCAGCTCACCGGGACTCGGAATATATAATTCACCCCTCCACTTT

v_call: TRBV15
j_call: TRBJ1-4
d_call: -
clone_size: -
cdr3_aa: CATSGLGVGYEEKLFF
cdr3_nt: TGTGCCACCAGCGGCCTAGGGGTTGGGTATGAAGAAAAACTGTTTTTT

v_call: TRBV6-5
j_call: TRBJ1-2
d_call: -
clone_size: -
cdr3_aa: CASSYLTGNNYGYTF
cdr3_nt: TGTGCCAGCAGTTACCTTACAGGGAATAACTATGGCTACACCTTC

v_call: TRBV29-1
j_call: TRBJ2-7
d_call: TRBD1
clone_size: -
cdr3_aa: CSVLQGNEQYF
cdr3_nt: TGCAGCGTACTACAGGGGAACGAGCAGTACTTC

v_call: TRBV15
j_call: TRBJ1-3
d_call: TRBD1
clone_size: once
cdr3_aa: CATRGTVPGNTIYF
cdr3_nt: TGTGCCACCAGGGGGACAGTACCGGGGAACACCATATATTTT

v_call: TRBV6-5
j_call: TRBJ1-2
d_call: TRBD1
clone_size: -
cdr3_aa: CASSSRTGVRSGYTF
cdr3_nt: TGTGCCAGCAGTTCCAGGACAGGGGTCCGATCCGGCTACACCTTC